This TCR beta chain was recovered during a study of identical twins' blood T cells. Overall study results and limits: Twins shared more top CDR3 clonotypes than unrelated donors did.

Deletions cut 6 bases from V and 4 bases from J, with 16 bases between. CDR3 length: 14 amino acids. Germline CDR1 is DFQATT and CDR2 is SNEGSKA (reference sequence). TCRdb re-derived calls from the 5' RACE reads in MiXCR, one entry per CDR3 protein. The top ten clones hold 5.5% to 7% of a sample with fewer than 450,000 distinct CDR3 sequences, under 30% of them seen once. The table lists this clonotype with a few counts. Its antigen is undetermined. Three pairs of healthy female monozygous twins were the donors. Reared together, all three twin pairs probably met the same infectious agents and vaccines.

The TCR was taken from a woman aged 18 to 49 in good health. Sequenced input: PBMCs. The rearrangement uses TRBV20-1 and TRBJ2-1; D possibly corresponds to TRBD1 (6 bases). The CDR3 sequence is CSAPTRGNYNEQFF. CDR3 nucleotides: TGCAGTGCACCGACCAGGGGAAATTACAATGAGCAGTTCTTC.